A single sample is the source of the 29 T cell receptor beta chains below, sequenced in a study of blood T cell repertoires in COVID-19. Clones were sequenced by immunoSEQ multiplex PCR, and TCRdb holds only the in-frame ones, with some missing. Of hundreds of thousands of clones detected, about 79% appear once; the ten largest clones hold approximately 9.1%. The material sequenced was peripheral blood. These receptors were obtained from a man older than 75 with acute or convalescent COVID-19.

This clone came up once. DNA for the CDR3: TGTGCCAGCAGGGGGGACTTTAGATACGAGCAGTACTTC. Protein sequence: CASRGDFRYEQYF. The chain combines TRBV5-5 with TRBJ2-7; the D gene is possibly TRBD2 (6 bases). CDR3 size: 13 residues. Per germline, CDR1 SGHKS and CDR2 YYEKEE (reference sequence). The V end was cut by 5 bases, the J end by 4 bases, with 13 bases between.

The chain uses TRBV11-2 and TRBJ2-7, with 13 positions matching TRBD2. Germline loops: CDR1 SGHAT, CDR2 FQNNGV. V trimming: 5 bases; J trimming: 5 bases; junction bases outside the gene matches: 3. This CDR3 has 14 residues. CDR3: CASSRTSGGNEQYF. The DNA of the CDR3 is TGTGCCAGCAGCCGGACTAGCGGGGGCAACGAGCAGTACTTC.

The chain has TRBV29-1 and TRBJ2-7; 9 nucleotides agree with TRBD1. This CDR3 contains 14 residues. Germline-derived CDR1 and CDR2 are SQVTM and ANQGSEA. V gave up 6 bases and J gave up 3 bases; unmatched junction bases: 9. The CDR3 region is CSVEVGTGLYEQYF. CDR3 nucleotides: TGCAGCGTCGAGGTGGGGACAGGGCTCTACGAGCAGTACTTC.

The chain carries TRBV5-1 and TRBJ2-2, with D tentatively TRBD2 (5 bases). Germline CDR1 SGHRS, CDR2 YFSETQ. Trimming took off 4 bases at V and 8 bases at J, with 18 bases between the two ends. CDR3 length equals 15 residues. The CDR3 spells CASSVISVPGGELFF. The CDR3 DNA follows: TGCGCCAGCAGCGTGATCTCCGTTCCGGGAGGGGAGCTGTTTTTT.

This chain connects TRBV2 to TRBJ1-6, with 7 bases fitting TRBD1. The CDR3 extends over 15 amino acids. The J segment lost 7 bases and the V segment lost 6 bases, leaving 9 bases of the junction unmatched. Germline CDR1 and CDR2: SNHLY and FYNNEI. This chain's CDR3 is CASRAEQGRNSPLHF. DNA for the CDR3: TGTGCCAGCAGAGCAGAACAGGGGAGGAATTCACCCCTCCACTTT. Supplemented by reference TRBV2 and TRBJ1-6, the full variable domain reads EPEVTQTPSHQVTQMGQEVILRCVPISNHLYFYWYRQILGQKVEFLVSFYNNEISEKSEIFDDQFSVERPDGSNFTLKIRSTKLEDSAMYFCASRAEQGRNSPLHFGNGTRLTVT.

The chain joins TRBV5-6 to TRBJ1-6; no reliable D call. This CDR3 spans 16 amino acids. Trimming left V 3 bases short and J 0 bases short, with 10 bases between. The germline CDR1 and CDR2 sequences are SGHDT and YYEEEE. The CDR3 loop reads CASSSQRISYNSPLHF. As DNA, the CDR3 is TGTGCCAGCAGCTCCCAGCGGATCTCCTATAATTCACCCCTCCACTTT.

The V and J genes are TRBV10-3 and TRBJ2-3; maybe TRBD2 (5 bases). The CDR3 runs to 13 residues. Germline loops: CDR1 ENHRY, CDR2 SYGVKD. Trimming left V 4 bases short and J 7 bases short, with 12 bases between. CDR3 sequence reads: CAISGENTYTQYF. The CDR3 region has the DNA TGTGCCATCAGTGGGGAGAACACGTATACGCAGTATTTT.

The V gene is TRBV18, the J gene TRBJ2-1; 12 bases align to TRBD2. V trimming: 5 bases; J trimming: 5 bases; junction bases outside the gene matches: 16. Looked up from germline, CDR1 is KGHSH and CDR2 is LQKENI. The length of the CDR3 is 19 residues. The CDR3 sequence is CASSTRSASGGASHNEQFF. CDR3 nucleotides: TGTGCCAGCTCAACACGTAGTGCTAGCGGGGGGGCGTCCCACAATGAGCAGTTCTTC.

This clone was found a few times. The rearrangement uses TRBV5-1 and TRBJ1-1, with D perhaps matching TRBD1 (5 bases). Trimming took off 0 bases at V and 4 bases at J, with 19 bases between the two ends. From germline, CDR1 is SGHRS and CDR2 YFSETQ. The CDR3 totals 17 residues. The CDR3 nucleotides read TGCGCCAGCAGCTTGGCCGTCCCTGACAGAAACCTCACTGAAGCTTTCTTT. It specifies CASSLAVPDRNLTEAFF.

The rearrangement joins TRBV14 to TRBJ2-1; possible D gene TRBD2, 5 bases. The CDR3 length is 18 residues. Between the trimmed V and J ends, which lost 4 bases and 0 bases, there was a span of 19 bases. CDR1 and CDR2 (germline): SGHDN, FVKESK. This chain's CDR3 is CASSPLGGLYLSYNEQFF. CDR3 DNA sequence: TGTGCCAGCAGCCCATTGGGCGGGCTTTACCTCTCCTACAATGAGCAGTTCTTC.

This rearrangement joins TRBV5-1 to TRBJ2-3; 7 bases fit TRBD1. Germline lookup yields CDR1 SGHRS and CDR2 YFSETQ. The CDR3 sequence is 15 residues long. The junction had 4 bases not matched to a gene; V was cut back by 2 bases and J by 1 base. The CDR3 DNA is TGCGCCAGCAGCTTACAGGGGTTGGGCACAGATACGCAGTATTTT. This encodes CASSLQGLGTDTQYF.

CDR3 sequence: CASSEFQGWTEAFF. CDR3 nucleotides: TGTGCCAGCAGTGAATTCCAGGGGTGGACTGAAGCTTTCTTT. The rearrangement links TRBV6-1 to TRBJ1-1, with a weak D call TRBD1 (6 bases). The V gene lost 2 bases and the J gene lost 5 bases, with 12 bases spanning the gap. The CDR3 is made up of 14 amino acids. Germline V gene lookup returns CDR1 MNHNS and CDR2 SASEGT.

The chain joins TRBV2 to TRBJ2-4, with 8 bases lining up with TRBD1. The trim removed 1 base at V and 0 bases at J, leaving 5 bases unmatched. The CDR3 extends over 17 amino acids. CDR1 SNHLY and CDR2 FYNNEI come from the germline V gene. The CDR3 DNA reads TGTGCCAGCAGTGAAGGTACAGGGGGGATAGCCAAAAACATTCAGTACTTC. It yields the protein CASSEGTGGIAKNIQYF.

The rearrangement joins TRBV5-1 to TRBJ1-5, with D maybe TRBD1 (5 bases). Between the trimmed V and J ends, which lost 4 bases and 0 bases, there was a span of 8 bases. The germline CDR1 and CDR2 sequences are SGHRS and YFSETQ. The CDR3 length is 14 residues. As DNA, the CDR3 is TGCGCCAGCAGCCACGGGGGTAGCAATCAGCCCCAGCATTTT. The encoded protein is CASSHGGSNQPQHF.

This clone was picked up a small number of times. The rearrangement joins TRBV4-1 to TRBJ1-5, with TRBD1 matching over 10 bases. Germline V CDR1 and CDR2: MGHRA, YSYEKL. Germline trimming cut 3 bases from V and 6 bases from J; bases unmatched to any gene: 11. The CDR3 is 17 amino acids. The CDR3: CASSHPKPGQGFQPQHF. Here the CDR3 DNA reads TGCGCCAGCAGCCACCCGAAACCGGGACAGGGGTTTCAGCCCCAGCATTTT.

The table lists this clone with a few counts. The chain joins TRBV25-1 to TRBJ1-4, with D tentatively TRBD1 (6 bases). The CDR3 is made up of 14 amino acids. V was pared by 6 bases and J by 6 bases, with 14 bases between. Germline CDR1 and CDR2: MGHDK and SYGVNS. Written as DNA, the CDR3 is TGTGCCAGCAGCGAAAAAGGGGGGGATGAAAAACTGTTTTTT. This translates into CASSEKGGDEKLFF.

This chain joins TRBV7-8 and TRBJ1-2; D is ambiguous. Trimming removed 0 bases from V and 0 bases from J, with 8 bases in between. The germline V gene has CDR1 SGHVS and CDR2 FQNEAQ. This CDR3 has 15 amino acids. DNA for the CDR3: TGTGCCAGCAGCTTAGCGCACGGAGCTAACTATGGCTACACCTTC. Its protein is CASSLAHGANYGYTF.

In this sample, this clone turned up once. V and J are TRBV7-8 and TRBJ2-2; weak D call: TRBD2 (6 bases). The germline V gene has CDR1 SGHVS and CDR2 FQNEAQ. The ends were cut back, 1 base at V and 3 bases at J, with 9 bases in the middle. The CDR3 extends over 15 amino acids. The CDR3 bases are TGTGCCAGCAGCTTAGGTTCGGGAGACACCGGGGAGCTGTTTTTT. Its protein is CASSLGSGDTGELFF.

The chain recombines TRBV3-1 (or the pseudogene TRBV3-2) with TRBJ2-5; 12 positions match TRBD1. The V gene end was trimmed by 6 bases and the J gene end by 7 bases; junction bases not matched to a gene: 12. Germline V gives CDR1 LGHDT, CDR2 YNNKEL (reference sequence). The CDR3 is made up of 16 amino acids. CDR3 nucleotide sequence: TGTGCCAGCAGTCGATCCGGGACAGGGGGCATGGTGACCCAGTACTTC. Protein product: CASSRSGTGGMVTQYF.

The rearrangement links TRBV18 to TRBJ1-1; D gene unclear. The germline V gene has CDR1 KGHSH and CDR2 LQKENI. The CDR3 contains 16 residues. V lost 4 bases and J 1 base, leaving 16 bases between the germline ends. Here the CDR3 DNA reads TGTGCCAGCTCACGCGAAATAAGCAACCCGAACACTGAAGCTTTCTTT. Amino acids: CASSREISNPNTEAFF.

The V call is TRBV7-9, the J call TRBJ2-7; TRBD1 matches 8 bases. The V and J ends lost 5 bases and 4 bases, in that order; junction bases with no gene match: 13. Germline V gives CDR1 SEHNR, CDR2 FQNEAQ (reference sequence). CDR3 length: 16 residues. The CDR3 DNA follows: TGTGCCAGCAGCCGACAGGGGACCCACCCGACTTACGAGCAGTACTTC. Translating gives CASSRQGTHPTYEQYF. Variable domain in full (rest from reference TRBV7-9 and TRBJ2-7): DTGVSQNPRHKITKRGQNVTFRCDPISEHNRLYWYRQTLGQGPEFLTYFQNEAQLEKSRLLSDRFSAERPKGSFSTLEIQRTEQGDSAMYLCASSRQGTHPTYEQYFGPGTRLTVT.

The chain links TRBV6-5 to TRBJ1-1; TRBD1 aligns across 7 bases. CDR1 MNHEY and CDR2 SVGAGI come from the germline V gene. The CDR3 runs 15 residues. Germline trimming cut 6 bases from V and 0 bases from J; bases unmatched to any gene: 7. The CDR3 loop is CASSYEGALNTEAFF. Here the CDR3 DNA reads TGTGCCAGCAGCTACGAGGGGGCCCTGAACACTGAAGCTTTCTTT.

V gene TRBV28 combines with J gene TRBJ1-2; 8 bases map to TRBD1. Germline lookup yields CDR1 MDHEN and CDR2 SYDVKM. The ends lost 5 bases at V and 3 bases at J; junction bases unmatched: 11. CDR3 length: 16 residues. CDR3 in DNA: TGTGCCAGCAGTCCGCTACAGGGGGTTCGGGACTATGGCTACACCTTC. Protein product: CASSPLQGVRDYGYTF.

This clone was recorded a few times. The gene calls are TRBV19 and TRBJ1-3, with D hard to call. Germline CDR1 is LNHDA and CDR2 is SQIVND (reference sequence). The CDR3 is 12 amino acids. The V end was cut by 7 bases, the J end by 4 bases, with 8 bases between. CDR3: CASTGFGNTIYF. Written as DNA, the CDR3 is TGTGCCAGTACCGGGTTCGGAAACACCATATATTTT.

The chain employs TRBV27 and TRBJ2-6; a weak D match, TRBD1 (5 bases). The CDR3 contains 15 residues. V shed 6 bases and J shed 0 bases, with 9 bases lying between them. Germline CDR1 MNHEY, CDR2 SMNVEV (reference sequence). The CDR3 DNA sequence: TGTGCCAGCAGGACAGCTTACTCTGGGGCCAACGTCCTGACTTTC. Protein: CASRTAYSGANVLTF.

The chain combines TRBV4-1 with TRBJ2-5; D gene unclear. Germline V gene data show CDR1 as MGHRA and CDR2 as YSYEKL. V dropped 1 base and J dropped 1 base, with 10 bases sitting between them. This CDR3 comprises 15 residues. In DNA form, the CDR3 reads TGCGCCAGCAGCCAAGGACCTACTACCCAAGAGACCCAGTACTTC. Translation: CASSQGPTTQETQYF.

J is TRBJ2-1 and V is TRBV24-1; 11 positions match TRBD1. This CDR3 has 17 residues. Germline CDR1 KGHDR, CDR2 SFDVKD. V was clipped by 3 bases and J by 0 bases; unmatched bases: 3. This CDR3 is CATSDPGQGASYNEQFF. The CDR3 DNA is TGTGCCACCAGTGATCCTGGACAGGGGGCCTCCTACAATGAGCAGTTCTTC.

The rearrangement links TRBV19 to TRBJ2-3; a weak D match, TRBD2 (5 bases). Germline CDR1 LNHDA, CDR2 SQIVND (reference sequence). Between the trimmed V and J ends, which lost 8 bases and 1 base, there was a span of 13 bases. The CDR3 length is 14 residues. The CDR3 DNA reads TGTGCCAGTTCAATGAGGGAACGCACAGATACGCAGTATTTT. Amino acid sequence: CASSMRERTDTQYF.

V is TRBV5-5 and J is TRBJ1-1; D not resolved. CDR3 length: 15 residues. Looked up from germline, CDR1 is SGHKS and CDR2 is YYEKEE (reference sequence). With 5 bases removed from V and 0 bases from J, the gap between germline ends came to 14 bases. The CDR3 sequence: CASRTRAEMNTEAFF. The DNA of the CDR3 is TGTGCCAGCAGAACCCGCGCTGAAATGAACACTGAAGCTTTCTTT.